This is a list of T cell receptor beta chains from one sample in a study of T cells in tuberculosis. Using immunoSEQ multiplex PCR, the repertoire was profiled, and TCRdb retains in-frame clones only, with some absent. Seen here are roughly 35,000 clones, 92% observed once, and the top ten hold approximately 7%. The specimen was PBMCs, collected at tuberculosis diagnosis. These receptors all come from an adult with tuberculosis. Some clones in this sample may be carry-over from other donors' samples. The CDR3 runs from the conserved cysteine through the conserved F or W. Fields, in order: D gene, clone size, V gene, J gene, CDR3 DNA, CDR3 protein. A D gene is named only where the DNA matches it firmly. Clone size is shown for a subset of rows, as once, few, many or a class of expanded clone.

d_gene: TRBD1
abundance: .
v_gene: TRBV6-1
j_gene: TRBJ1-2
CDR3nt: TGTGCCAGCAGTGCGACAGGGAATAACTATGGCTACACCTTC
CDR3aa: CASSATGNNYGYTF

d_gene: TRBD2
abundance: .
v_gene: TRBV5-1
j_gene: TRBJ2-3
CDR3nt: TGCGCCAGCAGCTTGCTCGCGGGGGGACTCCAAGATACGCAGTATTTT
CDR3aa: CASSLLAGGLQDTQYF

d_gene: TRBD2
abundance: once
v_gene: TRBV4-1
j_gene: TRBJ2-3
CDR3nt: TGCGCCAGCAGCCAAGTCCTAGGGAGGGCCACAGATACGCAGTATTTT
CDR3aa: CASSQVLGRATDTQYF

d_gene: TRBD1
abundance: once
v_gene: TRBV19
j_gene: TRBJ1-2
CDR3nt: TGTGCCAGTAGTATAGATCGGGCAGGGGGATCCTTTGGTGGCTACACCTTC
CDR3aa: CASSIDRAGGSFGGYTF

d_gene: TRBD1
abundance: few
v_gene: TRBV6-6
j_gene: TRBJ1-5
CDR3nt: TGTGCCAGCAGTGGCACAGGGGATGTTACCAATCAGCCCCAGCATTTT
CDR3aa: CASSGTGDVTNQPQHF

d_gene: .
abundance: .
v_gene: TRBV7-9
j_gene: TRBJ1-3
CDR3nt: TGTGCCAGCGAACAACAGGGTGGTGGAAACACCATATATTTT
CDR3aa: CASEQQGGGNTIYF

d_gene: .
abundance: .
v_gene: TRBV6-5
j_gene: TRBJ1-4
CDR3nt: TGTGCCAGCAGTTACTCGATAGTGGACAAACCTGAAAAACTGTTTTTT
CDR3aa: CASSYSIVDKPEKLFF

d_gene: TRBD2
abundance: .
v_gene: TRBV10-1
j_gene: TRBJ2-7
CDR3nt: TGCGCCAGCAGCCAACTAGCGGGGTCCTACGAGCAGTACTTC
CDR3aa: CASSQLAGSYEQYF

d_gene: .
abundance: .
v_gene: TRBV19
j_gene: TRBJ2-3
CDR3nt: TGTGCCAGTAGTCCCCCGGGAGGCACAGATACGCAGTATTTT
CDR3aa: CASSPPGGTDTQYF

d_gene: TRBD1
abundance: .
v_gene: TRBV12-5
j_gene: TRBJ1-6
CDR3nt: TGTGCTAGTGGTTTGGCCGCACGGGACAGGGGATCCTATAATTCACCCCTCCACTTT
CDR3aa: CASGLAARDRGSYNSPLHF

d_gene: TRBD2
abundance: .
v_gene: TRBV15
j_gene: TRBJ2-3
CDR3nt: TGTGCCACCAGCGTGGGGGGGGGCACAGATACGCAGTATTTT
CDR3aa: CATSVGGGTDTQYF

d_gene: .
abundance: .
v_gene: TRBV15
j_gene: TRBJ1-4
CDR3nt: TGTGCCACCAGCAGGGGAGGCGCCGGTGAAAAACTGTTTTTT
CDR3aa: CATSRGGAGEKLFF

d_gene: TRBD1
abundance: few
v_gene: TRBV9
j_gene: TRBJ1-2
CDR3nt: TGTGCCAGCAGCTCGGGACAGGCCTATGGCTACACCTTC
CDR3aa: CASSSGQAYGYTF

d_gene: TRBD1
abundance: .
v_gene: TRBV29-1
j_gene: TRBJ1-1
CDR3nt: TGCAGCGTTAGGACAGGGGGGGGCACTGAAGCTTTCTTT
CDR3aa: CSVRTGGGTEAFF

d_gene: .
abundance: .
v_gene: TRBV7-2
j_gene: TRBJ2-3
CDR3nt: TGTGCCAGCAGCTTAGTCGGGGACACAGATACGCAGTATTTT
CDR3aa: CASSLVGDTDTQYF

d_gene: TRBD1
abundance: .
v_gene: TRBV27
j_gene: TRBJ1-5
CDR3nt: TGTGCCAGCAGTCGAGACAGGGGTAATCAGCCCCAGCATTTT
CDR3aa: CASSRDRGNQPQHF

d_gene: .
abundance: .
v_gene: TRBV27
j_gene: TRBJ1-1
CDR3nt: TGTGCCAGCAGTTTATCCCCAGGGGTTAACACTGAAGCTTTCTTT
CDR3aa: CASSLSPGVNTEAFF

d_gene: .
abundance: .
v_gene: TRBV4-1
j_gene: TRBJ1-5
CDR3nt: TGCGCCAGCAGCCAAGACACCCAGGGAAGCAATCAGCCCCAGCATTTT
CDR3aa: CASSQDTQGSNQPQHF

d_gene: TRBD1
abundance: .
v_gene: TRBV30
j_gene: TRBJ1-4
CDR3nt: TGTGCCTGGTCCGGGACAGGGGGTGAAAAACTGTTTTTT
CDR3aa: CAWSGTGGEKLFF

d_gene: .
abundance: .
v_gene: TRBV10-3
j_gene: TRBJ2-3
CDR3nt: TGTGCCATCAGTGAGTCGAGGACACAATTTAGCACAGATACGCAGTATTTT
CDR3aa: CAISESRTQFSTDTQYF

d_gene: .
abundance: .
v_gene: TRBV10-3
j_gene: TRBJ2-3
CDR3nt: TGTGCCATCGCGGAGGGAAGGACAGATACGCAGTATTTT
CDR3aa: CAIAEGRTDTQYF

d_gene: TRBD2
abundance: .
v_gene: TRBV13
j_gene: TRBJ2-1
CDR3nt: TGTGCCAGCAGCTTAAGCGGGGGGGCCGGGAATGAGCAGTTCTTC
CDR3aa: CASSLSGGAGNEQFF

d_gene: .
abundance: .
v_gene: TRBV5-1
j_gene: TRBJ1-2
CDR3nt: TGCGCCAGCAGCTTGGGCGACAGCCTAAGATATGGCTACACCTTC
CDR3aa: CASSLGDSLRYGYTF

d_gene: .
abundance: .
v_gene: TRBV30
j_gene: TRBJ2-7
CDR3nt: TGTGCCTGGAGTCGTAGCGCGATTAACTACGAGCAGTACTTC
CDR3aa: CAWSRSAINYEQYF

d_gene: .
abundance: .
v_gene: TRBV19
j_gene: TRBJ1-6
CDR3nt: TGTGCCAGTAGTCCTCTCAGGGATGATTCACCCCTCCACTTT
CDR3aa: CASSPLRDDSPLHF

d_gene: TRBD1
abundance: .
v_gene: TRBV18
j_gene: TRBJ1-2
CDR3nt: TGTGCCAGCTCACTCGCGGACAGGAATGGCTACACCTTC
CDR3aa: CASSLADRNGYTF

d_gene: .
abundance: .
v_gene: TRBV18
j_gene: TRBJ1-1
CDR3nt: TGTGCCAGCTCCCCCGACAGTACCATGAACACTGAAGCTTTCTTT
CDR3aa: CASSPDSTMNTEAFF

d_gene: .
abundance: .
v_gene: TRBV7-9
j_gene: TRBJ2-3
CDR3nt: TGTGCCAGCAGCCCGGACAGAACTACAGATACGCAGTATTTT
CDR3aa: CASSPDRTTDTQYF

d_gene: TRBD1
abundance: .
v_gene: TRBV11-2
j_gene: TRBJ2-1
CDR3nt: TGTGCCAGCAGCTTTATAGGGACAGGGGTGCTTGACAATGAGCAGTTCTTC
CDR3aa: CASSFIGTGVLDNEQFF

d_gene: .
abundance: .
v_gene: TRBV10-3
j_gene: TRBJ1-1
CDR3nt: TGTGCCATCAGTGCCCGGACAGAAGGACGGAACACTGAAGCTTTCTTT
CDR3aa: CAISARTEGRNTEAFF

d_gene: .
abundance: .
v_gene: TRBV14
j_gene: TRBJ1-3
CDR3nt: TGTGCCAGCAGCCCCCCCGCAGGGTCTGGAAACACCATATATTTT
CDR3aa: CASSPPAGSGNTIYF

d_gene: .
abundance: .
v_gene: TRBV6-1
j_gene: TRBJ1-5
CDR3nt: TGTGCCAGCAGTGAAGCAGTGGCAGGCCACCAGCCCCAGCATTTT
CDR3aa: CASSEAVAGHQPQHF

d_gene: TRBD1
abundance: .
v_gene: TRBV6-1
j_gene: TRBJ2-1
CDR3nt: TGTGCCAGCAGGAGATGGGACAGGGGGCAGGATGAGCAGTTCTTC
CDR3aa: CASRRWDRGQDEQFF

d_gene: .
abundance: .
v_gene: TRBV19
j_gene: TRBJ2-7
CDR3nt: TGTGCCAGTAGTATCACGGGGGGCGGCGAGCAGTACTTC
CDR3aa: CASSITGGGEQYF

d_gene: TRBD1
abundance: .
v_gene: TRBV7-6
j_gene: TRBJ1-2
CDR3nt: TGTGCCAGCAGCGTAGACAGGGGGCTCTCTGGCTACACCTTC
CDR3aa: CASSVDRGLSGYTF

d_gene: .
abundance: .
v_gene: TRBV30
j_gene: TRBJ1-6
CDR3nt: TGTGCCTGGAGTAGTATCGCGAATTCACCCCTCCACTTT
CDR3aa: CAWSSIANSPLHF

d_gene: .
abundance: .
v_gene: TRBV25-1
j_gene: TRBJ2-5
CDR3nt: TGTGCCAGCAGTGGCTCTTGGGCGGGACAGCAGCAAGAGACCCAGTACTTC
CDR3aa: CASSGSWAGQQQETQYF

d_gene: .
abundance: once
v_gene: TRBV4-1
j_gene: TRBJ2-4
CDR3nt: TGCGCCAGCAGCCAAGTAGACAGAGAAAACATTCAGTACTTC
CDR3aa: CASSQVDRENIQYF

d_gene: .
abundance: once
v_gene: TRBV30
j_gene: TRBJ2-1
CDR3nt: TGTGCCTGGAGTGTACTTCATCAAGATGAGCAGTTCTTC
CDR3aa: CAWSVLHQDEQFF

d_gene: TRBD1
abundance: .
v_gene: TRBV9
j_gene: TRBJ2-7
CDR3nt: TGTGCCAGCAGCGCCGGACCGGGACAGGGCTACGAGCAGTACTTC
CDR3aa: CASSAGPGQGYEQYF

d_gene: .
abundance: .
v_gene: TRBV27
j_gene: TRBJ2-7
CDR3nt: TGTGCCAGCAGTTTGAGTCTGGCCTACGAGCAGTACTTC
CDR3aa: CASSLSLAYEQYF

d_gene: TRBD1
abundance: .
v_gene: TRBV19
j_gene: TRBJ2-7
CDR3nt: TGTGCCAGTAGTATAGACTGGACAGGGTACTACGAGCAGTACTTC
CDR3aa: CASSIDWTGYYEQYF

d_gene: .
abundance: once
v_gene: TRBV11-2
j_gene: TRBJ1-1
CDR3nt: TGTGCCAGCAGCTTCTCCCTGAACACTGAAGCTTTCTTT
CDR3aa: CASSFSLNTEAFF

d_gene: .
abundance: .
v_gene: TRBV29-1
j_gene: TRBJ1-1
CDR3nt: TGCAGCGTTGTGAGGCAGATGAACACTGAAGCTTTCTTT
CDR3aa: CSVVRQMNTEAFF

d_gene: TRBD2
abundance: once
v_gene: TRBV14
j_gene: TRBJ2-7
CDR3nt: TGTGCCAGCAGCCTCGGACTAGCGGGGGTGCTTCCCTACGAGCAGTACTTC
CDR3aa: CASSLGLAGVLPYEQYF

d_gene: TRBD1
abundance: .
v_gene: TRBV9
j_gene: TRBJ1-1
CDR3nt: TGTGCCAGCAGCCCCGTGGGGACAGCGAACACTGAAGCTTTCTTT
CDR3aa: CASSPVGTANTEAFF